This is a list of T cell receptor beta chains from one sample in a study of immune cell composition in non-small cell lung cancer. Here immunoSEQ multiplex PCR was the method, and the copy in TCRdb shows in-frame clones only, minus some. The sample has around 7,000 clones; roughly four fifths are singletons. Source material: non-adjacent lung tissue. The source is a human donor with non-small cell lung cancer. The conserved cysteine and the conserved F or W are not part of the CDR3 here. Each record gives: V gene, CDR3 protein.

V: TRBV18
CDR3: ASSPLQGEAF

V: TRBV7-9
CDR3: ASSGTQGLGNQPQH

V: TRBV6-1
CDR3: ASSDIRTGPYEQY

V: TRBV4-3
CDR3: ASSQDIAGGREQY

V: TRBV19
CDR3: ASNGGAENQPQH

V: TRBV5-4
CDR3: ASSSEAAGSNTGELF

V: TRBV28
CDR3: ASSSGTLPYEQY

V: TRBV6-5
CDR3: ASSYTNEKLF

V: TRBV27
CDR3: ASSLSRTALQH

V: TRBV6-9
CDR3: ASSQTRYEQY

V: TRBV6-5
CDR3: ASSYSTRQTEAF

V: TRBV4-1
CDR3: ASSPLPGGVQPQH

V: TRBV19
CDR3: ASSIMTAPFTYGYT

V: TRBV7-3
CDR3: ASRLGSGTGELF

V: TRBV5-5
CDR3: ASSQAGGSWEQY

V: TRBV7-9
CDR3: ASSYGGSGGAYEQY

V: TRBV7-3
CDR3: ASSWAGGLNEQF

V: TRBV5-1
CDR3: ASSPGLAGPTDTQY

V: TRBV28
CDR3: ASSFFGSYNEQF

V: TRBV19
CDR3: ASRDRWEGTDTQY

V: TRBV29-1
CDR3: SVASNQETQY

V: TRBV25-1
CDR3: ASSRGMTY

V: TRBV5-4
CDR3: ASSLGTGDLPNTGELL

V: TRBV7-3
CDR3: ASSLTTSGINEQF

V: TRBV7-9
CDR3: ASSLDQTGSVNQPQH

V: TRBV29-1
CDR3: SVEGVSGGQETQY

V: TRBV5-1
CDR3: ASSLYGGATDTQY

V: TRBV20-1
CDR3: SARKVEKLF

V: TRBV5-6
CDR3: ASSFGTGTEAF

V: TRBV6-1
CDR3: ASSLGGGTYEQY

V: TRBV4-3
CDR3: ASSQFLTAGNTIY

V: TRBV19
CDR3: ASSPNPRQGTYEQY

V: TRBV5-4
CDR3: ASSLGTPGGEKLF

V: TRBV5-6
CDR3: ASSQGNIQY

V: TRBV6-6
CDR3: ASSPPGRVLYEQY

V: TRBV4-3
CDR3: ASSYSPTLGTEAF

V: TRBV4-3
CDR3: ASSPQGGLGETQY

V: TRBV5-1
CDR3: ASTGATGGIEQY

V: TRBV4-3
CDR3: ASSHRTGGADEQY

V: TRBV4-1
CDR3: ASRPTGMETQY

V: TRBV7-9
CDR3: ASSEPGLGKSGELF

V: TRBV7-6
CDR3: ASSLASSGRNTGELF

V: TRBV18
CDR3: ASSPPSVTDTQY

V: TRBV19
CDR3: ASSVQTGRNTEAF

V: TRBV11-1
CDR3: ASSWPTSGAYNEQF

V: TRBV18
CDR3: ASSPLGPLGQDTQY

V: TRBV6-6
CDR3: ASSYGPTYEQY

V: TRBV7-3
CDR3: ASSSPNYGYT

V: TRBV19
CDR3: ASSIDSLTGGETQY

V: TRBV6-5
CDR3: ASSLTGFGTDTQY

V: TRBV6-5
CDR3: ASSYGVLIGELF

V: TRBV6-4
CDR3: ATGQPFSNQPQH

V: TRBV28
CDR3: ASRVPEPTEAF

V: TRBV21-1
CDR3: ASSKRAANYGYT

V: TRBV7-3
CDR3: ASSLMVAGESGNTIY

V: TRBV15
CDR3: ATSRDTGGMNTEAF

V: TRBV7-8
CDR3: ASSFFYGGPNYGYT

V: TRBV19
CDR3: ASSSTGGNQPQH

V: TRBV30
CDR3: AWSVPGARNTIY